This T cell receptor beta chain stems from a study of blood T cell repertoires in COVID-19. In the study overall: Acute and convalescent COVID-19 samples came from the United States, Italy and Spain. In each case, the material was cDNA or gDNA derived from T cells, B-cell-depleted T cells, or PBMCs.

In the study's own analysis: Estimated nucleated cell counts came from reference gene primer amplification. TCRdb's copy holds only in-frame clones and misses some; the assay was immunoSEQ multiplex PCR. V and J calls and clone size follow that table, whereas D and trimming were derived from the DNA. The sample has approximately 210,000 clones, about four fifths seen once. The germline gives CDR1 WSHSY, CDR2 SAAADI. The CDR3 loop spans 15 amino acids. Unmatched junction bases numbered 12, after V lost 2 bases and J lost 16 bases. The material sequenced was peripheral blood. The gene calls are TRBV10-2 and TRBJ2-1, with 12 bases fitting TRBD2. This TCR was sampled from a woman of 80 years or more with acute or convalescent COVID-19. The DNA of the CDR3 is TGCGCCAGCAGTGAGAGGGGACCTAGCGGGGGGGCCCGATTCTTC. Protein sequence: CASSERGPSGGARFF.